This is a list of T cell receptor beta chains from one sample in a study of T cell responses to AZD1222 COVID-19 vaccine. This table comes from immunoSEQ multiplex PCR, and its TCRdb copy is limited to in-frame clones, with some not included. The sample records about 150,000 clones, 91% being singletons. The sequenced sample was peripheral blood, obtained 28 days after the second AZD1222 dose. These receptors all stem from an adult who received the AZD1222 COVID-19 vaccine. Both conserved end residues are part of each CDR3. The D gene is left open where the match is weak. Size tells how often a clone was seen (once, few, many) or the class of an expanded clone, and some rows leave it out.

DNA	CDR3	V	J	D	size
TGTGCCAGCAGTGAAAAGGGGGGGACCTACGAGCAGTACTTC	CASSEKGGTYEQYF	TRBV2	TRBJ2-7	.	.
TGTGCCAGCTCACCCGGGACAGGCGCCACCGGGGAGCTGTTTTTT	CASSPGTGATGELFF	TRBV18	TRBJ2-2	TRBD1	.
TGTGCCAGCAGGGGACAGGGGGCGCGGATCCCTAATGAAAAACTGTTTTTT	CASRGQGARIPNEKLFF	TRBV2	TRBJ1-4	TRBD1	once
TGTGCCAGCAGTGCTGACAGCCATAACTATGGCTACACCTTC	CASSADSHNYGYTF	TRBV6-4	TRBJ1-2	.	.
TGTGCCAGCAGCTCCTCTGTGGTAGGGGCGGACGGCTACACCTTC	CASSSSVVGADGYTF	TRBV5-4	TRBJ1-2	.	.
TGTGCCAGCAGCTCCGGGCTACAAAAAGCTTTCTTT	CASSSGLQKAFF	TRBV7-2	TRBJ1-1	.	.
TGTGCCTGGAGTGCCCCCGGAAGATACAATGAGCAGTTCTTC	CAWSAPGRYNEQFF	TRBV30	TRBJ2-1	.	once
TGTGCCAGCAGTAGCCCTACAGGGTCTCCAAACTATGGCTACACCTTC	CASSSPTGSPNYGYTF	TRBV27	TRBJ1-2	.	.
TGTGCCACCAGTGATTTTAGTTGGGGACAGGGGAACACTGAAGCTTTCTTT	CATSDFSWGQGNTEAFF	TRBV24-1	TRBJ1-1	TRBD1	.
TGTGCCAGTAGTATAGGGGACCTGTGGGGTAGCAATCAGCCCCAGCATTTT	CASSIGDLWGSNQPQHF	TRBV19	TRBJ1-5	.	.
TGTGCCAGTAGCATACACCGGGACAGCTATAATTCACCCCTCCACTTT	CASSIHRDSYNSPLHF	TRBV19	TRBJ1-6	TRBD1	.
TGTGCCTGGAGAAGGGGTTACGAGCAGTACTTC	CAWRRGYEQYF	TRBV30	TRBJ2-7	.	.
TGTGCCAGCAGTTACCGGCTGGGCACAGATACGCAGTATTTT	CASSYRLGTDTQYF	TRBV6-5	TRBJ2-3	.	.
TGTGCCAGCAGCGTAGCTCGAGTGGGTGGTCCGCAGTATTTT	CASSVARVGGPQYF	TRBV9	TRBJ2-3	.	once
TGCAGTGCTAGTAACAGGGCGGGTAGCAATCAGCCCCAGCATTTT	CSASNRAGSNQPQHF	TRBV20-1	TRBJ1-5	.	.
TGCGCCAGCAGCTGGGGACCCAATCCCGGAGGCTATGGCTACACCTTC	CASSWGPNPGGYGYTF	TRBV5-1	TRBJ1-2	.	.
TGTGCCAGCTCACGACCCGGGGATTTGGTTACCGATACGCAGTATTTT	CASSRPGDLVTDTQYF	TRBV18	TRBJ2-3	.	.
TGTGCCAGTACGGGGAGGGGTCATCAGCCCCAGCATTTT	CASTGRGHQPQHF	TRBV19	TRBJ1-5	.	.
TGCAGTGCTAGTAGGGGCACGGTCGACTACGAGCAGTACTTC	CSASRGTVDYEQYF	TRBV20-1	TRBJ2-7	.	.
TGTGCCAGCAGTGCGGGACAGGGTAACGGAGATACGCAGTATTTT	CASSAGQGNGDTQYF	TRBV6-4	TRBJ2-3	TRBD1	.
TGTGCCTGGAGTACTTACCCAGGACTAGCGGGAGAGAGCACAGATACGCAGTATTTT	CAWSTYPGLAGESTDTQYF	TRBV30	TRBJ2-3	TRBD2	.
TGTGCCAGTAGTATAGCCCCCCGGGACAGGGACTACGAGCAGTACTTC	CASSIAPRDRDYEQYF	TRBV19	TRBJ2-7	TRBD1	.